The subject of this entry is one T cell receptor (beta chain). Its antigen is not known. This record belongs to a study of read filtering for tumor transcriptome and immune sequencing. For the study at large: Mean patient age was roughly 72 years, range about 40 to 85; around 17 male, around 14 female. IR-seq gave about 4.05 to 11 million TCR reads per sample; RNA-seq gave about 80 to 1,400. Overall study findings and caveats: In IR-seq, single-read clonotypes were around 80% of clonotypes but about 3.5% of reads.

The library was built from 400 to 500 ng RNA with molecular barcoded adaptors for alpha/delta and beta/gamma chains. TCRdb re-called the reads through MiXCR, storing one row per CDR3 protein. The table records roughly 93,000 distinct CDR3 sequences, 20% to 25% of them present only once. Trimming cost V 11 bases and J 3 bases, with 14 bases left between them. This CDR3 contains 12 residues. Germline lookup yields CDR1 SNHLY and CDR2 FYNNEI. Every patient had bone marrow sampled while the disease was active. The V gene is TRBV2, the J gene TRBJ2-7, with D uncertain. The TCR was taken from a donor aged 40 or older with multiple myeloma. Sequencing used a population of CD138-negative cells sorted from bone marrow. Here the CDR3 DNA reads TGTGCCTCAGGAGCCGGTTTCTACGAGCAGTACTTC. Translation gives CASGAGFYEQYF.